These 21 T cell receptor beta chains were sequenced from one sample in a study of blood T cell repertoires in COVID-19. Data came from immunoSEQ multiplex PCR; TCRdb stores just in-frame clones and leaves some out. The table shows about 250,000 clones, with roughly 86% occurring only once. Sequenced: peripheral blood. These receptor sequences come from a woman of 80 years or more with COVID-19, enrolled during active disease.

This chain connects TRBV28 to TRBJ1-2; D gene ambiguous. The V and J ends lost 3 bases and 6 bases respectively, with 11 bases between them. This CDR3 spans 13 amino acids. Germline V lookup: CDR1 MDHEN, CDR2 SYDVKM. CDR3 nucleotides: TGTGCCAGCAGTTTCTCTGTGACAAATGGCTACACCTTC. Protein product: CASSFSVTNGYTF.

CDR3 loop: CASSPRTGALETQYF. As DNA, the CDR3 is TGCGCCAGCAGCCCGCGGACAGGGGCTTTGGAGACCCAGTACTTC. The J gene is TRBJ2-5, the V gene TRBV5-1; 9 bases agree with TRBD1. Trimming at V came to 4 bases and at J to 5 bases, leaving 9 bases not matched to a gene. In germline, CDR1 is SGHRS, CDR2 YFSETQ. This CDR3 contains 15 residues.

The genes are TRBV30 and TRBJ1-6; the D is unclear. The CDR3 is made up of 13 amino acids. Between the trimmed V and J ends, which lost 2 bases and 5 bases, there was a span of 7 bases. The germline gives CDR1 GTSNPN, CDR2 SVGIG (reference sequence). In DNA form, the CDR3 reads TGTGCCTGGAGTTCTGGAGATAATTCACCCCTCCACTTT. Its protein is CAWSSGDNSPLHF.

The chain has TRBV2 and TRBJ1-5; D remains unclear. CDR3 length: 13 amino acids. Trimming cost V 6 bases and J 2 bases, with 8 bases left between them. The V gene's germline CDR1 is SNHLY and CDR2 FYNNEI. CDR3 DNA sequence: TGTGCCAGCAGCCCAAATGGCAATCAGCCCCAGCATTTT. The encoded protein is CASSPNGNQPQHF.

This clone was found once. This rearrangement joins TRBV7-2 to TRBJ1-2, with 8 bases aligning to TRBD1. With 2 bases clipped from V and 4 bases from J, the junction kept 6 bases outside the gene matches. Germline V gene data show CDR1 as SGHTA and CDR2 as FQGNSA. The CDR3 extends over 15 amino acids. The CDR3 reads CASSLMQGAGYGYTF. CDR3 nucleotide sequence: TGTGCCAGCAGCTTAATGCAGGGGGCAGGCTATGGCTACACCTTC.

The chain combines TRBV5-1 with TRBJ1-2; D not certain. Trimming left V 7 bases short and J 5 bases short, with 18 bases between. The CDR3 extends over 14 amino acids. The germline V gene encodes CDR1 SGHRS and CDR2 YFSETQ. In DNA, the CDR3 is TGCGCCAGCCGAATGGAGGGATTTGGGTATGGCTACACCTTC. Protein product: CASRMEGFGYGYTF.

J is TRBJ1-4 and V is TRBV5-1; perhaps TRBD1 as D (6 bases). This CDR3 contains 15 residues. The germline V gene encodes CDR1 SGHRS and CDR2 YFSETQ. Trimming pared 0 bases from V and 8 bases from J, leaving 14 bases between. CDR3 region: CASSLAYRVDEKLFF. The CDR3 coding sequence is TGCGCCAGCAGCTTGGCATACAGGGTTGACGAAAAACTGTTTTTT.

The chain employs TRBV13 and TRBJ2-5; TRBD2 aligns across 8 bases. V lost 1 base, J lost 1 base, and 5 bases stayed unmatched. This CDR3 has 16 amino acids. CDR1 PRHDT and CDR2 FYEKMQ come from the germline V gene (reference sequence). CDR3 residues: CASSLETSGPQETQYF. In DNA form, the CDR3 reads TGTGCCAGCAGCTTAGAAACTAGCGGTCCCCAAGAGACCCAGTACTTC.

This clone was found a few times. This chain links TRBV5-1 with TRBJ2-1; D unclear. Germline V gene data show CDR1 as SGHRS and CDR2 as YFSETQ. This CDR3 has 14 amino acids. The ends were cut back, 0 bases at V and 3 bases at J, with 7 bases in the middle. CDR3 sequence (DNA): TGCGCCAGCAGCTTGGACAAGAACTACAATGAGCAGTTCTTC. Its translation: CASSLDKNYNEQFF.

The chain couples TRBV1 to TRBJ1-2; the table's D call, TRBD1, was not checked against the DNA. TRBV1 is a known pseudogene. The CDR3 length is 14 residues. CDR3 DNA: TGCACCAGCAGCCAAGAGACAGTCGCGATTGACTACACCTTC. This sequence encodes CTSSQETVAIDYTF.

The chain links TRBV6-6 to TRBJ1-1; TRBD1 matches 11 bases. The germline gives CDR1 MNHNY, CDR2 SVGAGI (reference sequence). The CDR3 totals 12 residues. After removal of 4 bases from V and 10 bases from J, the junction contained 2 bases not matched to a gene. In DNA form, the CDR3 reads TGTGCCAGCAGTTTGGACAGGGGGCCAGCTTTCTTT. This sequence encodes CASSLDRGPAFF.

The chain recombines TRBV6-5 with TRBJ1-2; a possible D gene is TRBD1 (6 bases). Germline V gene data show CDR1 as MNHEY and CDR2 as SVGAGI. This CDR3 contains 15 residues. The V and J ends lost 6 bases and 2 bases respectively, with 16 bases between them. The CDR3: CASSFGTSGNYGYTF. The DNA of the CDR3 is TGTGCCAGCAGCTTTGGGACATCCGGCAACTATGGCTACACCTTC.

This sequence joins TRBV12-3 or TRBV12-4 and TRBJ1-2; TRBD1 might be the D (6 bases). The V end lost 6 bases, the J end lost 3 bases, and 8 bases lay between the germline ends. The CDR3 totals 12 residues. CDR3 DNA: TGTGCCAGCAGAACAGGGTACTATGGCTACACCTTC. Its protein product is CASRTGYYGYTF.

The chain is built from TRBV5-6 and TRBJ1-2; no definite D call. This CDR3 comprises 13 residues. Trimming removed 8 bases from V and 4 bases from J, with 15 bases in between. Germline assignment: CDR1 SGHDT and CDR2 YYEEEE. Here the CDR3 reads CASIQSGGYGYTF. As DNA, the CDR3 is TGTGCCAGTATCCAGTCCGGCGGCTATGGCTACACCTTC.

V and J are TRBV23-1 and TRBJ2-2, with 7 bases fitting TRBD1. TRBV23-1 is recorded as an ORF, its role being uncertain. CDR3 length: 17 amino acids. With 6 bases clipped from V and 2 bases from J, the junction kept 12 bases outside the gene matches. For the CDR3, the DNA is TGCGCCAGCAGCCCAAACGGGACAGCGCCCAACACCGGGGAGCTGTTTTTT. As protein: CASSPNGTAPNTGELFF.

This sequence joins TRBV27 and TRBJ1-1; D is unclear. The CDR3 runs 14 residues. V was shortened by 6 bases and J by 1 base, with 12 bases between the two germline ends. Germline CDR1 reads MNHEY; CDR2 reads SMNVEV (reference sequence). In DNA, the CDR3 is TGTGCCAGCAGCCGCAGATTTCGGAACACTGAAGCTTTCTTT. Protein sequence: CASSRRFRNTEAFF.

The V call is TRBV3-1 (or the pseudogene TRBV3-2), the J call TRBJ2-1; perhaps TRBD1 as D (6 bases). V shed 0 bases and J shed 8 bases, with 14 bases lying between them. Germline CDR1 and CDR2: LGHDT and YNNKEL (reference sequence). The CDR3 contains 15 residues. The CDR3 spells CASSQDRGRGYEQFF. CDR3 coding DNA: TGTGCCAGCAGCCAAGATCGCGGCAGGGGCTATGAGCAGTTCTTC.

The V gene is TRBV6-5, the J gene TRBJ2-1; 7 nucleotides line up with TRBD2. CDR1 is MNHEY and CDR2 is SVGAGI in the germline V gene. Unmatched junction bases numbered 6, after V lost 7 bases and J lost 0 bases. There are 15 residues in the CDR3. The CDR3 loop is CASIMGGSSYNEQFF. DNA of the CDR3: TGTGCCAGCATCATGGGGGGGAGCTCCTACAATGAGCAGTTCTTC.

The chain couples TRBV4-1 to TRBJ1-2; tentative D call: TRBD1 (6 bases). V lost 1 base to trimming and J lost 4 bases, with 13 bases between them. CDR1 and CDR2 (germline): MGHRA, YSYEKL. There are 15 residues in the CDR3. Here the CDR3 reads CASSQVDRSSYGYTF. The CDR3 DNA reads TGCGCCAGCAGCCAAGTAGACAGGTCCTCCTATGGCTACACCTTC.

The J gene is TRBJ1-1, the V gene TRBV6-5; D perhaps matches TRBD1 (5 bases). Trimming shortened V by 7 bases and J by 0 bases, and 15 bases separated the two germline ends. Per the germline V gene, CDR1 is MNHEY and CDR2 is SVGAGI. The CDR3 has 15 amino acids. CDR3 sequence (DNA): TGTGCCAGCACCTCGGTGGGGCTTCTGAACACTGAAGCTTTCTTT. Translation: CASTSVGLLNTEAFF.

CDR3 sequence (DNA): TGTGCCAGCAGCCACAAAGGAGCGGAGCAGTTCTTC. It yields the protein CASSHKGAEQFF. The J gene is TRBJ2-1, the V gene TRBV3-1 (or the pseudogene TRBV3-2), with D unclear. Germline CDR1 and CDR2: LGHDT and YNNKEL (reference sequence). The CDR3 extends over 12 amino acids. Trimming removed 3 bases at V and 10 bases at J, with 10 bases between.